The 23 T cell receptor beta chains below all came from one sample that was sequenced in a study of monozygotic twins with inflammatory bowel disease. TCRdb reanalyzed the 5' RACE reads and collapses them to one entry per CDR3 protein, without DNA. Its listing shows around 220,000 distinct CDR3 sequences. Sequenced sample: blood. These receptors were obtained from a human donor with ulcerative colitis or Crohn's disease, or a healthy co-twin of an affected twin (not recorded which).

The rearrangement links TRBV5-1 to TRBJ1-2; TCRdb gives TRBD1 as the D gene, but with no DNA this cannot be confirmed. This CDR3 region has 14 residues. Looked up from germline, CDR1 is SGHRS and CDR2 is YFSETQ. CDR3 sequence reads: CASSSLEGGGGHTF.

The genes are TRBV5-1 and TRBJ2-5; TCRdb outputs TRBD2, but without DNA this stays unchecked. Germline CDR1 is SGHRS and CDR2 is YFSETQ. CDR3 length: 15 residues. The CDR3 protein is CASSLVVAGEETQYF.

The genes are TRBV5-1 and TRBJ2-5; TCRdb indicates TRBD2, and absent DNA this call remains unverified. The CDR3 has 15 residues. The germline gives CDR1 SGHRS, CDR2 YFSETQ. The CDR3 spells CASSLGLAGEETQYF.

The chain joins TRBV20-1 to TRBJ1-5. CDR3 length: 12 residues. Germline CDR1 DFQATT, CDR2 SNEGSKA (reference sequence). CDR3 protein: CSASQPNQPQHF.

V and J are TRBV5-6 and TRBJ2-7; checking the TCRdb D call of TRBD2 is not possible without DNA. From germline, CDR1 is SGHDT and CDR2 YYEEEE. The CDR3 consists of 18 residues. The CDR3 sequence is CASSSHILGASGLYEQYF.

V is TRBV5-1 and J is TRBJ2-7; TCRdb's D gene call, TRBD1, goes unchecked for lack of DNA. Germline CDR1 is SGHRS and CDR2 is YFSETQ. The CDR3 spans 15 residues. The CDR3 region is CASSFGTGATYEQYF.

J is TRBJ2-1 and V is TRBV6-5; as DNA is missing, the TRBD1 call by TCRdb cannot be tested. Germline V gene data show CDR1 as MNHEY and CDR2 as SVGAGI. The CDR3 has 15 residues. This CDR3 reads CASSYSGRGQNEQFF.

The chain has TRBV20-1 and TRBJ1-1; TCRdb's D call of TRBD1 is untestable without DNA. This CDR3 contains 12 residues. CDR1 DFQATT and CDR2 SNEGSKA come from the germline V gene (reference sequence). This CDR3 is CSAPGAGTEAFF.

The chain has TRBV7-2 and TRBJ2-3; TCRdb selects TRBD2, and the lack of DNA leaves this call unchecked. CDR1 SGHTA and CDR2 FQGNSA come from the germline V gene. The length of the CDR3 is 14 residues. CDR3 protein: CASSLVRGRDTQYF.

The CDR3 protein is CAWSLQGGTYEQYF. The V gene is TRBV30, the J gene TRBJ2-7; TCRdb designates TRBD1, a call that cannot be tested without DNA. The CDR3 length is 14 residues. In germline, CDR1 is GTSNPN, CDR2 SVGIG (reference sequence).

The chain joins TRBV7-8 to TRBJ2-7; the D call from TCRdb, TRBD1, cannot be confirmed without DNA. Per germline, CDR1 SGHVS and CDR2 FQNEAQ. CDR3 length: 14 amino acids. The CDR3 reads CASSSNRGSHEQYF.

This chain joins TRBV5-1 and TRBJ2-1; TCRdb reports TRBD2, a call that lacks DNA to check it against. Germline V gene lookup returns CDR1 SGHRS and CDR2 YFSETQ. The CDR3 extends over 16 amino acids. The CDR3 loop reads CASSLGLAGVYNEQFF.

The chain has TRBV19 and TRBJ2-1; TCRdb names TRBD2, which stays unverified in the absence of DNA. Germline CDR1 is LNHDA and CDR2 is SQIVND (reference sequence). CDR3 length equals 16 residues. The CDR3 protein is CASSIGLAGSKNEQFF.

The CDR3 loop reads CASSLGDYSYEQYF. The chain employs TRBV5-1 and TRBJ2-7. From germline, CDR1 is SGHRS and CDR2 YFSETQ. The CDR3 contains 14 residues.

This chain connects TRBV12-3 or TRBV12-4 to TRBJ1-5; TCRdb names TRBD1, which stays unverified in the absence of DNA. The CDR3 consists of 15 residues. CDR3 residues: CDSSSLTGLDQPQHF.

This chain joins TRBV5-6 and TRBJ2-1; without DNA, the TCRdb call of TRBD2 cannot be checked. Germline V gives CDR1 SGHDT, CDR2 YYEEEE. CDR3 length equals 13 residues. The CDR3 here is CASSFREGLEQFF.

The chain recombines TRBV12-3 or TRBV12-4 with TRBJ1-2; TCRdb picks TRBD1, but there is no DNA to check that call. The CDR3 runs to 15 residues. CDR3 sequence reads: CASSPQGQGFDGYTF.

The gene calls are TRBV12-3 or TRBV12-4 and TRBJ1-6; TCRdb picks TRBD1, but there is no DNA to check that call. The CDR3 sequence is 16 residues long. This CDR3 reads CASSLTGGWGPGPLHF.

The chain employs TRBV6-2 or TRBV6-3 and TRBJ2-7; without DNA, the TCRdb call of TRBD1 cannot be checked. Germline loops: CDR1 MNHEY, CDR2 SVGEGT. CDR3 length: 16 amino acids. CDR3 amino acids: CASSYSRGGGIYEQYF.

The chain recombines TRBV20-1 with TRBJ2-1; the TCRdb call, TRBD2, lacks DNA for checking. The CDR3 has 17 residues. Germline V gives CDR1 DFQATT, CDR2 SNEGSKA (reference sequence). CDR3 region: CSALLKASGSAYNEQFF.

The V and J genes are TRBV9 and TRBJ2-2; the TCRdb call, TRBD1, lacks DNA for checking. The CDR3 runs 15 residues. The V gene's germline CDR1 is SGDLS and CDR2 YYNGEE. Here the CDR3 reads CASRPGGSNTGELFF.

The J gene is TRBJ2-7, the V gene TRBV7-2; the TRBD1 assignment by TCRdb is unverifiable without DNA. CDR1 SGHTA and CDR2 FQGNSA come from the germline V gene. There are 11 residues in the CDR3. This CDR3 reads CASSSARVLYF.

This sequence joins TRBV5-1 and TRBJ1-4. Germline CDR1 SGHRS, CDR2 YFSETQ. This CDR3 is 13 amino acids long. The CDR3 here is CASSLGIRDRLFF.